This TCR beta chain was recovered during a study of spatial heterogeneity in lung cancer. General study findings and limits: One measure, the expanded intratumoral alpha and beta TCR count, tracked tumor mutation counts.

V was clipped by 4 bases and J by 4 bases, with 11 bases between them. The germline V gene encodes CDR1 DFQATT and CDR2 SNEGSKA (reference sequence). The CDR3 has 12 amino acids. TCRdb ran MiXCR on the 5' RACE reads and lists one entry per CDR3 protein. The table includes 1,200 or so distinct CDR3 sequences, 8% to 11% detected once. This clonotype is categorized as medium-sized. Its antigen remains unidentified. Time point reported: sample taken at primary tumor resection. The gene calls are TRBV20-1 and TRBJ2-7; no definite D call. The specimen comprised lung tumor tissue, sampled at surgery. This receptor was taken from a male donor with early-stage non-small cell lung cancer. This CDR3 reads CSAKSPTYEQYF. Here the CDR3 DNA reads TGCAGTGCTAAGAGCCCTACTTACGAGCAGTACTTC.